The 4 T cell receptor beta chains listed next were all sequenced from one sample in a study of blood T cell repertoires in COVID-19. The method was immunoSEQ multiplex PCR; TCRdb's version includes in-frame clones alone and lacks a portion of them. The data contain roughly 18,000 clones, roughly 93% of them singletons. The sequencing input was peripheral blood. The receptor set was obtained from a human donor in a cohort sampled during active COVID-19.

The gene calls are TRBV2 and TRBJ1-2; 8 bases map to TRBD1. Germline values: CDR1 SNHLY, CDR2 FYNNEI. This CDR3 has 14 amino acids. Trimming took 8 bases from V and 0 from J; bases not matched to a gene: 5. The CDR3 DNA reads as TGTGCCAGCGGAGACAGGGGCCCTAACTATGGCTACACCTTC. Translation: CASGDRGPNYGYTF.

CDR3 nucleotides: TGCGCCAGCAGCCAAGTTCTAGCGGGAGTCAATGAGCAGTTCTTC. Translation gives CASSQVLAGVNEQFF. This rearrangement joins TRBV4-3 to TRBJ2-1; TRBD2 agrees at 10 bases. The CDR3 loop spans 15 amino acids. V gave up 1 base and J gave up 6 bases; unmatched junction bases: 3. From germline, CDR1 is LGHNA and CDR2 YSLEER.

This clone was seen just once. The chain combines TRBV6-5 with TRBJ2-5; D is ambiguous. The CDR3 length is 12 residues. V shed 6 bases and J shed 1 base, with 6 bases lying between them. The germline gives CDR1 MNHEY, CDR2 SVGAGI. This CDR3 reads CASRAIQETQYF. The CDR3 coding sequence is TGTGCCAGCAGGGCAATCCAAGAGACCCAGTACTTC.

The chain joins TRBV29-1 to TRBJ1-1, with 11 nucleotides matching TRBD1. V shed 4 bases, J shed 4 bases, and the junction held 5 bases outside the gene matches. The CDR3 has 14 residues. The germline V gene encodes CDR1 SQVTM and CDR2 ANQGSEA. The CDR3, as DNA: TGCAGCGTTGTAGGGACAGGGGGGATCACTGAAGCTTTCTTT. This encodes CSVVGTGGITEAFF.